The 17 T cell receptor beta chains reported below all come from one sample, sequenced in a study of T cell responses to AZD1222 COVID-19 vaccine. Assay used: immunoSEQ multiplex PCR; TCRdb lists only in-frame clones, some missing. Of roughly 120,000 clones listed, approximately 88% are singletons. The sequences come from peripheral blood, collected on day 0 of AZD1222 vaccination. All receptors come from an adult in good health.

This chain connects TRBV5-8 to TRBJ2-3; a weak D match, TRBD1 (6 bases). Trimming took off 5 bases at V and 7 bases at J, with 20 bases between the two ends. The CDR3 is made up of 15 amino acids. Germline lookup yields CDR1 SGHTS and CDR2 YDEGEE. DNA of the CDR3: TGTGCCAGCAGAAAAACCGGGACAAGGGTGAATACGCAGTATTTT. Translation: CASRKTGTRVNTQYF.

This clone came up a few times. The CDR3 loop is CSVNLGQGDGYTF. The CDR3 DNA sequence: TGCAGCGTGAACCTGGGACAGGGGGATGGCTACACCTTC. The chain is built from TRBV29-1 and TRBJ1-2; 11 bases fit TRBD1. CDR1 and CDR2 from the germline V gene are SQVTM and ANQGSEA. Unmatched junction bases numbered 6, after V lost 6 bases and J lost 6 bases. The CDR3 loop spans 13 amino acids.

The V gene is TRBV29-1, the J gene TRBJ2-4, with D unresolved. The CDR3 is 12 residues long. Looked up from germline, CDR1 is SQVTM and CDR2 is ANQGSEA. V was pared by 2 bases and J by 8 bases, with 10 bases between. The CDR3 DNA sequence: TGCAGCGTTGAAACTCCCTGGGACATTCAGTACTTC. The encoded protein is CSVETPWDIQYF.

This clone has only one observation. This sequence joins TRBV4-3 and TRBJ2-7; 9 nucleotides agree with TRBD1. Losses at the gene ends were 5 bases for V and 2 bases for J; bases not matched to a gene: 4. Germline loops: CDR1 LGHNA, CDR2 YSLEER. The CDR3 length is 14 residues. DNA for the CDR3: TGCGCCAGCAGCGCGGGACAGGGTCCCTACGAGCAGTACTTC. Its protein product is CASSAGQGPYEQYF.

Within the sample, this clone is medium-sized. The V and J genes are TRBV4-1 and TRBJ1-5, with 7 bases lining up with TRBD1. J lost 4 bases, V lost 3 bases, and 3 bases had no gene match. Germline lookup yields CDR1 MGHRA and CDR2 YSYEKL. The CDR3 contains 14 residues. CDR3 DNA: TGCGCCAGCAGCCACCCACAGGGGAATCAGCCCCAGCATTTT. It encodes CASSHPQGNQPQHF.

The chain employs TRBV7-2 and TRBJ1-1; unclear D gene. The CDR3 is made up of 12 amino acids. V lost 5 bases to trimming and J lost 2 bases, with 6 bases between them. Germline loops: CDR1 SGHTA, CDR2 FQGNSA. CDR3 sequence (DNA): TGTGCCAGCAGCATCGGTAACACTGAAGCTTTCTTT. It codes for CASSIGNTEAFF.

The rearrangement uses TRBV7-6 and TRBJ2-3; D gene ambiguous. The CDR3 spans 13 residues. The V gene lost 5 bases and the J gene lost 2 bases, with 8 bases spanning the gap. Germline V CDR1 and CDR2: SGHVS, FNYEAQ. The CDR3 sequence is CASSRANTDTQYF. As DNA, the CDR3 is TGTGCCAGCAGCAGGGCCAACACAGATACGCAGTATTTT. The full variable domain, in which reference TRBV7-6 and TRBJ2-3 provide the parts outside the CDR3, is GAGVSQSPRYKVTKRGQDVALRCDPISGHVSLYWYRQALGQGPEFLTYFNYEAQQDKSGLPNDRFSAERPEGSISTLTIQRTEQRDSAMYRCASSRANTDTQYFGPGTRLTVL.

DNA of the CDR3: TGTGCCAGCAGCCAGGACCTTCAGGGGAACCTCTTCCCCCTCCACTTT. Its translation is CASSQDLQGNLFPLHF. This chain links TRBV4-2 with TRBJ1-6; TRBD1 is a possible D gene (6 bases). The CDR3 is 16 residues long. Trimming took 3 bases from V and 13 from J, leaving 22 bases between them. The germline CDR1 and CDR2 sequences are LGHNA and YNFKEQ.

The CDR3 coding sequence is TGCGCCAGCAGCCATCAAGGGACAGGTCCATACGAGCAGTACTTC. It codes for CASSHQGTGPYEQYF. The chain recombines TRBV4-3 with TRBJ2-7, with 8 bases fitting TRBD1. The CDR3 runs 15 residues. Germline V gene data show CDR1 as LGHNA and CDR2 as YSLEER. The trim removed 3 bases at V and 4 bases at J, leaving 8 bases unmatched.

The genes are TRBV28 and TRBJ1-1; D not certain. CDR1 and CDR2 (germline): MDHEN, SYDVKM. V lost 8 bases to trimming and J lost 5 bases, with 18 bases between them. The CDR3 sequence is 14 residues long. CDR3 in DNA: TGTGCCAGCGGTGTAGGTCTTCAGGTGACTGAAGCTTTCTTT. Encoded protein: CASGVGLQVTEAFF.

The J gene is TRBJ2-7, the V gene TRBV27; D call uncertain. Germline CDR1 and CDR2: MNHEY and SMNVEV (reference sequence). This CDR3 comprises 14 residues. V lost 6 bases and J 0 bases, leaving 12 bases between the germline ends. The DNA of the CDR3 is TGTGCCAGCAGAAGGACGTTGAGCTCCTACGAGCAGTACTTC. Its translation is CASRRTLSSYEQYF.

This sequence joins TRBV10-1 and TRBJ2-3; D may correspond to TRBD1 or TRBD2 (6 bases each). From germline, CDR1 is WNHNN and CDR2 SYGVQD (reference sequence). This CDR3 region has 14 residues. V was pared by 1 base and J by 4 bases, with 9 bases between. The CDR3 nucleotides read TGCGCCAGCAGTGAGTACAGGGAGGCAGATACGCAGTATTTT. It codes for CASSEYREADTQYF.

The chain is built from TRBV28 and TRBJ1-2, with D perhaps matching TRBD1 (5 bases). CDR1 and CDR2 (germline): MDHEN, SYDVKM. The CDR3 is made up of 13 amino acids. V was cut by 7 bases and J by 10 bases, with 19 bases left in between. Here the CDR3 reads CASTFPGYAFYTF. CDR3 DNA sequence: TGTGCCAGCACCTTTCCAGGGTATGCCTTCTACACCTTC.

The rearrangement uses TRBV7-9 and TRBJ1-4; 11 nucleotides agree with TRBD1. The CDR3 has 15 amino acids. Per the germline V gene, CDR1 is SEHNR and CDR2 is FQNEAQ (reference sequence). Trimming at V came to 3 bases and at J to 8 bases, leaving 5 bases not matched to a gene. The DNA for the CDR3 is TGTGCCAGCAGCTTTGGGACAGGGGGTTCGGAAAAACTGTTTTTT. It encodes CASSFGTGGSEKLFF.

V gene TRBV5-4 combines with J gene TRBJ1-6, with D perhaps matching TRBD1 (6 bases). The germline gives CDR1 SGHNT, CDR2 YYREEE (reference sequence). The germline V and J ends were trimmed by 4 bases and 10 bases, with 15 bases remaining between them. The CDR3 consists of 14 residues. The CDR3 region has the DNA TGTGCCAGCAGCCGCCAGGACAGTAAATCACCCCTCCACTTT. Translated: CASSRQDSKSPLHF.

The rearrangement uses TRBV9 and TRBJ2-2; D remains unclear. The CDR3 is made up of 15 amino acids. Germline V gene sequence: CDR1 SGDLS, CDR2 YYNGEE. V dropped 0 bases and J dropped 5 bases, with 11 bases sitting between them. The CDR3 protein is CASSVDAGYTGELFF. DNA for the CDR3: TGTGCCAGCAGCGTAGATGCAGGTTATACCGGGGAGCTGTTTTTT.

This sequence joins TRBV3-1 (or the pseudogene TRBV3-2) and TRBJ2-5; 14 nucleotides agree with TRBD2. In germline, CDR1 is LGHDT, CDR2 YNNKEL (reference sequence). V dropped 4 bases and J dropped 5; count of bases not matched to a gene: 15. This CDR3 spans 19 amino acids. The CDR3 is CASSRGPGLAGALKETQYF. CDR3 DNA: TGTGCCAGCAGCCGAGGGCCGGGACTAGCGGGGGCCCTGAAGGAGACCCAGTACTTC.